This T cell receptor beta chain was identified during a study of blood T cells in healthy people across ages (dated by TCRdb to the mid-2010s). Regarding the complete study: In model experiments, template switching captured about one uniquely barcoded TCR beta cDNA molecule for every two T cells. Four age groups were formed from the donors: young (average about 15 years), middle-aged (around 39), aged (62) and long-lived (approximately 78). To avoid experimental bias, donors of different ages were randomly spread across the sequencing lanes. For two donors (one aged 18 to 30 and one aged 80 or older), the study analyzed two additional independent replicas of 1 million unique cDNA reads from the same blood draw. Using deep sequencing normalized with unique cDNA molecular identifiers, the study measured how TCR beta repertoire diversity changes with age.

Paper-wide results and their limitations: Observed TCR beta diversity per million T cells fell roughly linearly with age, and a significant reduction was already apparent by age around 39. Bulk unsorted PBMC profiling prevented conclusive comparison of naive and antigen-experienced compartments. Compared with the aged group, the long-lived group had more naive CD4+ T cells, fewer expanded clones and increased TCR diversity, a pattern suggesting age selection. Observed TCR beta diversity correlated strongly with the percentage of naive T cells measured by flow cytometry. Because donor CMV infection status was unknown, age-related changes in expanded clonotypes were potentially confounded. Estimates of total diversity based on one million sequenced T cells were regarded as lower bounds and as underestimates.

The donors were roughly 39 Caucasian individuals from Russia, aged 6 to 90 years, who were systemically healthy. About 10 milliliters of peripheral blood were collected from each donor into EDTA-treated Vacutainer tubes. PBMCs were isolated by Ficoll-Paque density-gradient centrifugation, with at least 7 million obtained per sample. Total RNA was extracted from PBMCs with Trizol reagent, with at least 5 micrograms obtained per sample. The percentages of naive CD45RAhigh/CD27high T cells were determined by flow cytometry on a PBMC aliquot from every donor. Relative to germline, V is 4 bases shorter and J is 2 bases shorter, with 9 bases between their ends. Its CDR3 holds 13 amino acids, cysteine through phenylalanine. Of all the DNA, just the CDR3 is kept, 39 bases in frame from base 1. CDR1 and CDR2 are drawn from the germline V gene: MNHNS, SASEGT. With regard to this clonotype: Its antigen is not yet known. No base quality information exists; no much larger clone differs at one position.

The library was obtained by 5' RACE. Sequencing was performed on an Illumina HiSeq 2500. A second roughly 6 to 11 cycle PCR used a sample-barcoded 5' primer and a J-beta primer mix. Each TCR beta cDNA molecule received a unique molecular identifier from a template-switch 5' adaptor carrying 12 random nucleotides. Each sample yielded at least 2.5 million CDR3-containing paired-end reads. All of the RNA was converted into first-strand cDNA using the Mint cDNA synthesis kit, with a TRBC-specific oligonucleotide serving as the primer. After uracil-DNA glycosylase treatment, a first 18-cycle PCR used universal primers M1SS and BC2_uni_R on all cDNA. As for how the authors treated the data: For normalization, 1 million high-quality reads were randomly selected from each sample, with every read carrying a distinct molecular identifier. Reads sharing molecular identifiers were discarded rather than binned into consensus sequences. MiTCR, run with a Q25 quality threshold and the strictest error-elimination algorithm, handled CDR3 identification, clonotype clustering and error correction. A nonparametric unseen species model with Euler transformation was used to estimate a lower bound on total TCR beta diversity. The public reads were run again by TCRdb, first through fastp at Q25 and then through MiXCR, and only productive beta chains were kept. Each CDR3 protein gets just one entry, which takes the most common genes and DNA from the rows behind it. TCRdb, not the original authors, processed these V and J calls. For this sample there are roughly 790,000 distinct CDR3 sequences; roughly two fifths appear just once. The ten biggest clones cover approximately 22% of the sample.

This clonotype was sampled from a woman in her sixties or seventies in good health. The sequencing sample was made of blood. The V and J segments used are TRBV6-1 and TRBJ2-7, with a tentative D gene TRBD2 over 5 matching bases. The base sequence is TGTGCCAGCAGTGTTGACTATACCTACGAGCAGTACTTC. Translated, it reads CASSVDYTYEQYF.